These T cell receptor beta chains were read from a single sample in a study of blood T cell repertoires in COVID-19. The protocol was immunoSEQ multiplex PCR, while the TCRdb copy is restricted to in-frame clones and leaves out a portion. Of a few hundred thousand clones detected, about nine tenths appear once; the ten largest clones hold just under 6.5%. Sequenced sample: peripheral blood. These receptors were obtained from a woman in her forties or fifties with COVID-19, enrolled during active disease. Each CDR3 is given with its conserved first and last residue. A D gene is named only where the DNA matches it firmly. Size is omitted from some rows. Given values are once, few, many or a class for expanded clones.

CDR3 DNA: TGTGCCAGCTCACCACTCGGGACGGGGGCCTACGAGCAGTACTTC
CDR3 protein: CASSPLGTGAYEQYF
clone size: few
J gene: TRBJ2-7
CDR3 length: 15
D gene: NA
V gene: TRBV18

CDR3 DNA: TGTGCCAGCAGCCCAACTCGGCAGACTGGTGGGGAGACCCAGTACTTC
CDR3 protein: CASSPTRQTGGETQYF
clone size: NA
J gene: TRBJ2-5
CDR3 length: 16
D gene: NA
V gene: TRBV7-2

CDR3 DNA: TGTGCCAGCAGCTCCGACAGGGGGCGATTTGAAAAACTGTTTTTT
CDR3 protein: CASSSDRGRFEKLFF
clone size: NA
J gene: TRBJ1-4
CDR3 length: 15
D gene: TRBD1
V gene: TRBV11-3

CDR3 DNA: TGCGCCAGCAGCCAAGAACCGGGACACCTTTATGGCTACACCTTC
CDR3 protein: CASSQEPGHLYGYTF
clone size: NA
J gene: TRBJ1-2
CDR3 length: 15
D gene: NA
V gene: TRBV4-3

CDR3 DNA: TGTGCCAGCAGCACCCGAACAGGGCACCTGGATGGCTACACCTTC
CDR3 protein: CASSTRTGHLDGYTF
clone size: NA
J gene: TRBJ1-2
CDR3 length: 15
D gene: NA
V gene: TRBV9

CDR3 DNA: TGTGCCAGCAGTTTCCAAGGGGCTCCCTATGGCTACACCTTC
CDR3 protein: CASSFQGAPYGYTF
clone size: few
J gene: TRBJ1-2
CDR3 length: 14
D gene: NA
V gene: TRBV5-5

CDR3 DNA: TGTGCCAGCAGCTTGGTGGCAGGGGCTTATAATTCACCCCTCCACTTT
CDR3 protein: CASSLVAGAYNSPLHF
clone size: once
J gene: TRBJ1-6
CDR3 length: 16
D gene: NA
V gene: TRBV5-4

CDR3 DNA: TGCGCCAGCAGTGACGGAGCGGGAGTCGAGACCCAGTACTTC
CDR3 protein: CASSDGAGVETQYF
clone size: NA
J gene: TRBJ2-5
CDR3 length: 14
D gene: TRBD2
V gene: TRBV10-1

CDR3 DNA: TGTGCCAGCGCACGACTAGGGCCCGGTAACATTCAGTACTTC
CDR3 protein: CASARLGPGNIQYF
clone size: NA
J gene: TRBJ2-4
CDR3 length: 14
D gene: NA
V gene: TRBV2

CDR3 DNA: TGTGCCAGCAGCTTCACAGGGGGCAGAAGGACTGAAGCTTTCTTT
CDR3 protein: CASSFTGGRRTEAFF
clone size: NA
J gene: TRBJ1-1
CDR3 length: 15
D gene: TRBD1
V gene: TRBV13

CDR3 DNA: TGTGCCTGGAGGTCGACAGGGGACTATGGCTACACCTTC
CDR3 protein: CAWRSTGDYGYTF
clone size: NA
J gene: TRBJ1-2
CDR3 length: 13
D gene: TRBD1
V gene: TRBV30

CDR3 DNA: TGTGCCTGGAGTGAGTCGGGAAGCTCCTACGAGCAGTACTTC
CDR3 protein: CAWSESGSSYEQYF
clone size: NA
J gene: TRBJ2-7
CDR3 length: 14
D gene: NA
V gene: TRBV30

CDR3 DNA: TGTGCCAGCAGCTTAGCTATCGCAGGGGGCAACACTGAAGCTTTCTTT
CDR3 protein: CASSLAIAGGNTEAFF
clone size: NA
J gene: TRBJ1-1
CDR3 length: 16
D gene: TRBD1
V gene: TRBV7-2

CDR3 DNA: TGTGCCAGCAGTTCCCCGGACAGGGGAAAGGACGAGCAGTACTTC
CDR3 protein: CASSSPDRGKDEQYF
clone size: NA
J gene: TRBJ2-7
CDR3 length: 15
D gene: TRBD1
V gene: TRBV6-5

CDR3 DNA: TGTGCCAGCAGCTTGGAGAGCGGGAGGGTCACAGATACGCAGTATTTT
CDR3 protein: CASSLESGRVTDTQYF
clone size: NA
J gene: TRBJ2-3
CDR3 length: 16
D gene: TRBD2
V gene: TRBV5-4

CDR3 DNA: TGTGCCAGTAGTAATGCGGGAGGGCCCGGGCCTACCTACGAGCAGTACTTC
CDR3 protein: CASSNAGGPGPTYEQYF
clone size: NA
J gene: TRBJ2-7
CDR3 length: 17
D gene: TRBD2
V gene: TRBV19

CDR3 DNA: TGTGCCAGCAGTTTAAGGATAGCTAGCACAGATACGCAGTATTTT
CDR3 protein: CASSLRIASTDTQYF
clone size: NA
J gene: TRBJ2-3
CDR3 length: 15
D gene: NA
V gene: TRBV27

CDR3 DNA: TGTGCCAGTAGTATCCCCGGGAGGGCCTACGAGCAGTACTTC
CDR3 protein: CASSIPGRAYEQYF
clone size: NA
J gene: TRBJ2-7
CDR3 length: 14
D gene: TRBD2
V gene: TRBV19

CDR3 DNA: TGTGCCAGCAGCTTAAGGCCTCCCCTAGCGGGAGAAACCGGGGAGCTGTTTTTT
CDR3 protein: CASSLRPPLAGETGELFF
clone size: NA
J gene: TRBJ2-2
CDR3 length: 18
D gene: TRBD2
V gene: TRBV7-3

CDR3 DNA: TGTGCCAGCAGCTCAGTGGGAGGGCGAATAACCGGGGAGCTGTTTTTT
CDR3 protein: CASSSVGGRITGELFF
clone size: NA
J gene: TRBJ2-2
CDR3 length: 16
D gene: TRBD2
V gene: TRBV3-1/TRBV3-2

CDR3 DNA: TGTGCCAGCAGGGGTCAGAGAGGCAATGAAAAACTGTTTTTT
CDR3 protein: CASRGQRGNEKLFF
clone size: NA
J gene: TRBJ1-4
CDR3 length: 14
D gene: NA
V gene: TRBV2

CDR3 DNA: TGCAGCGGTGATAGCGGGGGGACAGATACGCAGTATTTT
CDR3 protein: CSGDSGGTDTQYF
clone size: NA
J gene: TRBJ2-3
CDR3 length: 13
D gene: TRBD2
V gene: TRBV29-1

CDR3 DNA: TGTGCCAGCAGTTACAGGACAGCTACCTCCTACAATGAGCAGTTCTTC
CDR3 protein: CASSYRTATSYNEQFF
clone size: NA
J gene: TRBJ2-1
CDR3 length: 16
D gene: NA
V gene: TRBV6-5

CDR3 DNA: TGTGCCAGCAGTGACAGGGCTAACTATGGCTACACCTTC
CDR3 protein: CASSDRANYGYTF
clone size: NA
J gene: TRBJ1-2
CDR3 length: 13
D gene: NA
V gene: TRBV2

CDR3 DNA: TGCGCCAGCCGACAGGGAGGCGAAGCTGAAGCTTTCTTT
CDR3 protein: CASRQGGEAEAFF
clone size: few
J gene: TRBJ1-1
CDR3 length: 13
D gene: TRBD1
V gene: TRBV10-1

CDR3 DNA: TGCGCCAGCAGCTTGGTAGTAGCGGGGACAAGTAGCTACGAGCAGTACTTC
CDR3 protein: CASSLVVAGTSSYEQYF
clone size: NA
J gene: TRBJ2-7
CDR3 length: 17
D gene: TRBD2
V gene: TRBV5-1

CDR3 DNA: TGCGCCAGCAGCCCCCCCGTTACTTCTGGAAACACCATATATTTT
CDR3 protein: CASSPPVTSGNTIYF
clone size: once
J gene: TRBJ1-3
CDR3 length: 15
D gene: NA
V gene: TRBV5-1

CDR3 DNA: TGTGCCAGCAGCGCGTACGGGACTAGCCAAACAGATACGCAGTATTTT
CDR3 protein: CASSAYGTSQTDTQYF
clone size: NA
J gene: TRBJ2-3
CDR3 length: 16
D gene: TRBD2
V gene: TRBV9

CDR3 DNA: TGTGCCAGCAGCTTAGCCCCCTCGCGGGCAGAGACCCAGTACTTC
CDR3 protein: CASSLAPSRAETQYF
clone size: once
J gene: TRBJ2-5
CDR3 length: 15
D gene: NA
V gene: TRBV7-2

CDR3 DNA: TGCGCCAGCAGCTTTCCGAGGAGCACAGATACGCAGTATTTT
CDR3 protein: CASSFPRSTDTQYF
clone size: NA
J gene: TRBJ2-3
CDR3 length: 14
D gene: NA
V gene: TRBV5-1

CDR3 DNA: TGCGCCAGCAGCTCTTGGGGGGGCGGGAACACAGATACGCAGTATTTT
CDR3 protein: CASSSWGGGNTDTQYF
clone size: NA
J gene: TRBJ2-3
CDR3 length: 16
D gene: NA
V gene: TRBV5-1

CDR3 DNA: TGTGCCAGCAGGTACCTACAGGGGGTCCACGAGCAGTACTTC
CDR3 protein: CASRYLQGVHEQYF
clone size: NA
J gene: TRBJ2-7
CDR3 length: 14
D gene: TRBD1
V gene: TRBV6-5

CDR3 DNA: TGCGCCAGCAGCTATAGTGGCGAGCAGTACTTC
CDR3 protein: CASSYSGEQYF
clone size: NA
J gene: TRBJ2-7
CDR3 length: 11
D gene: NA
V gene: TRBV5-1

CDR3 DNA: TGTGCCAGCAGCCCCCTGGGGGGGGAAGCTTTCTTT
CDR3 protein: CASSPLGGEAFF
clone size: once
J gene: TRBJ1-1
CDR3 length: 12
D gene: NA
V gene: TRBV7-9

CDR3 DNA: TGTGCCAGCAGCTTCAACACAGGCCCGGCAGGAGTCTACGAGCAGTACTTC
CDR3 protein: CASSFNTGPAGVYEQYF
clone size: NA
J gene: TRBJ2-7
CDR3 length: 17
D gene: NA
V gene: TRBV7-8

CDR3 DNA: TGTGCCAGCAGCTTAAGTACGGGGAATGAGCAGTTCTTC
CDR3 protein: CASSLSTGNEQFF
clone size: NA
J gene: TRBJ2-1
CDR3 length: 13
D gene: NA
V gene: TRBV7-3

CDR3 DNA: TGTGCCAGCAGCTTCGGGATTGCGGGAGGGCCTTTCGGGGAGCTGTTTTTT
CDR3 protein: CASSFGIAGGPFGELFF
clone size: once
J gene: TRBJ2-2
CDR3 length: 17
D gene: TRBD2
V gene: TRBV5-4

CDR3 DNA: TGTGCCAGCAGTTACGGACTGGGAAATTCACCCCTCCACTTT
CDR3 protein: CASSYGLGNSPLHF
clone size: NA
J gene: TRBJ1-6
CDR3 length: 14
D gene: NA
V gene: TRBV27

CDR3 DNA: TGTGCCAGCAGCCGTGCTGGCGAAAAACTGTTTTTT
CDR3 protein: CASSRAGEKLFF
clone size: NA
J gene: TRBJ1-4
CDR3 length: 12
D gene: NA
V gene: TRBV5-5

CDR3 DNA: TGTGCCAGCAGCAAGGACGGGACAACAGATACGCAGTATTTT
CDR3 protein: CASSKDGTTDTQYF
clone size: NA
J gene: TRBJ2-3
CDR3 length: 14
D gene: NA
V gene: TRBV7-8

CDR3 DNA: TGTGCCACTATCAAAAAAATCGGGACAGCGACCGCCTATGAGCAGTTCTTC
CDR3 protein: CATIKKIGTATAYEQFF
clone size: NA
J gene: TRBJ2-1
CDR3 length: 17
D gene: TRBD1
V gene: TRBV19

CDR3 DNA: TGCGCCAGCAGCTTGGGGACAGGGCTTCGTGGAAAACTGTTTTTT
CDR3 protein: CASSLGTGLRGKLFF
clone size: once
J gene: TRBJ1-4
CDR3 length: 15
D gene: TRBD1
V gene: TRBV5-1

CDR3 DNA: TGTGCCTGGAGTGTACTACAGGGCGGCTATGGCTACACCTTC
CDR3 protein: CAWSVLQGGYGYTF
clone size: NA
J gene: TRBJ1-2
CDR3 length: 14
D gene: NA
V gene: TRBV30

CDR3 DNA: TGTGCCAGCAGCTTACATAGCATGAACACTGAAGCTTTCTTT
CDR3 protein: CASSLHSMNTEAFF
clone size: NA
J gene: TRBJ1-1
CDR3 length: 14
D gene: NA
V gene: TRBV7-2

CDR3 DNA: TGTGCCAGCAGCTTGAGGACAGGGGCGCGTGGAAACACCATATATTTT
CDR3 protein: CASSLRTGARGNTIYF
clone size: NA
J gene: TRBJ1-3
CDR3 length: 16
D gene: TRBD1
V gene: TRBV5-6

CDR3 DNA: TGCAGCGTTGGTGGGCTTGGAAACACCATATATTTT
CDR3 protein: CSVGGLGNTIYF
clone size: NA
J gene: TRBJ1-3
CDR3 length: 12
D gene: NA
V gene: TRBV29-1

CDR3 DNA: TGCGCCAGCAGTGACAGTCTAGTGATACCCTCCTACGAGCAGTACTTC
CDR3 protein: CASSDSLVIPSYEQYF
clone size: NA
J gene: TRBJ2-7
CDR3 length: 16
D gene: NA
V gene: TRBV10-2

CDR3 DNA: TGTGCCAGCAGCCCTCAGGGGACCCTGAACACTGAAGCTTTCTTT
CDR3 protein: CASSPQGTLNTEAFF
clone size: NA
J gene: TRBJ1-1
CDR3 length: 15
D gene: NA
V gene: TRBV7-8

CDR3 DNA: TGTGCCAGCAGCTTAGTGCAGGCGGGTGAAGCTTTCTTT
CDR3 protein: CASSLVQAGEAFF
clone size: NA
J gene: TRBJ1-1
CDR3 length: 13
D gene: NA
V gene: TRBV7-9

CDR3 DNA: TGCGCCAGCAGCCCAGCTGGTAGCAGGAGAAGGGGCTCCTACAATGAGCAGTTCTTC
CDR3 protein: CASSPAGSRRRGSYNEQFF
clone size: NA
J gene: TRBJ2-1
CDR3 length: 19
D gene: NA
V gene: TRBV5-1

CDR3 DNA: TGTGCCAGCAGCGGTGGGGGCCTCTCTGGAAACACCATATATTTT
CDR3 protein: CASSGGGLSGNTIYF
clone size: NA
J gene: TRBJ1-3
CDR3 length: 15
D gene: NA
V gene: TRBV9

CDR3 DNA: TGTGCCAGCTCACCTCTCTCCTACGAGCAGTACTTC
CDR3 protein: CASSPLSYEQYF
clone size: once
J gene: TRBJ2-7
CDR3 length: 12
D gene: NA
V gene: TRBV18

CDR3 DNA: TGTGCCAGCAGCCCGACAGGGGTTTATGGCTACACCTTC
CDR3 protein: CASSPTGVYGYTF
clone size: NA
J gene: TRBJ1-2
CDR3 length: 13
D gene: TRBD1
V gene: TRBV25-1

CDR3 DNA: TGTGCCAGCAGTTTTGAACAGGCCAGGTCCTACAATGAGCAGTTCTTC
CDR3 protein: CASSFEQARSYNEQFF
clone size: NA
J gene: TRBJ2-1
CDR3 length: 16
D gene: NA
V gene: TRBV28

CDR3 DNA: TGTGCCAGCAGCCAAGTTAGCGGAGGAGATACGCAGTATTTT
CDR3 protein: CASSQVSGGDTQYF
clone size: once
J gene: TRBJ2-3
CDR3 length: 14
D gene: NA
V gene: TRBV3-1/TRBV3-2